This TCR beta chain was sequenced in a study of T-cell reconstitution after alpha-beta-depleted transplantation in children. Study findings and constraints: It was reported that alpha-beta T cells came from several hundred expanded graft clones (about two months after transplant). Surviving recipient T cells and thymic progenitors produced the high day-60 TCRbeta diversity seen in some patients.

Looked up from germline, CDR1 is SQVTM and CDR2 is ANQGSEA. CDR3 length: 14 residues. V was clipped by 4 bases and J by 4 bases; unmatched bases: 9. Turning to this clonotype: Its target is not known.

Preparation of the TCRbeta library used unique molecular identifiers. Each CDR3 protein is one row after TCRdb ran MiXCR on the PCR reads. The sample contains 670,000 or so distinct CDR3 sequences, about an eighth of which appear only once. This sequence was found in a girl aged 2 to 10 with congenital amegakaryocytic thrombocytopenia, due to receive a stem cell transplant. J is TRBJ2-5 and V is TRBV29-1, with 7 bases aligning to TRBD2. Sequencing used PBMCs, obtained before TCRalphabeta/CD19-depleted stem cell transplant. The CDR3 reads CSVVLAAQGETQYF. The CDR3 DNA follows: TGCAGCGTTGTTCTAGCGGCCCAGGGAGAGACCCAGTACTTC.